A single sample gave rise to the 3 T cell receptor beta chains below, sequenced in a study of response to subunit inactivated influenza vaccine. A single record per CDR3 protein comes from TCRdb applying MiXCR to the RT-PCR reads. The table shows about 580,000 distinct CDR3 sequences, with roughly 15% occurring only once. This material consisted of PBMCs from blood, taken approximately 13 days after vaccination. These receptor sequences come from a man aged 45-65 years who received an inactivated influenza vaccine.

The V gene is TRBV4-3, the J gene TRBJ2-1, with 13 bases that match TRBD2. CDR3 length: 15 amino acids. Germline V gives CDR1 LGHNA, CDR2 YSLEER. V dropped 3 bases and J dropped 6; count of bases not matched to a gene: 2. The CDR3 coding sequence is TGCGCCAGCAGCCATGGACTAGCGGGGGCCAATGAGCAGTTCTTC. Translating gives CASSHGLAGANEQFF.

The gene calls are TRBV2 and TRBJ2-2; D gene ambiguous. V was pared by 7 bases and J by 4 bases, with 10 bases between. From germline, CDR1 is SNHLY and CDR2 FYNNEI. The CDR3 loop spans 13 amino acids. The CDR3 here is CASTRPITGELFF. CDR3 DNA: TGTGCCAGCACCAGGCCCATCACCGGGGAGCTGTTTTTT.

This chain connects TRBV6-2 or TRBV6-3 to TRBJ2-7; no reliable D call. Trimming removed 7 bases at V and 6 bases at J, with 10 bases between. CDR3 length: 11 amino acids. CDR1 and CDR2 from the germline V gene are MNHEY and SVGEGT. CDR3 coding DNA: TGTGCCAGCACAAATGGTGGCGAGCAGTACTTC. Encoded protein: CASTNGGEQYF.